This note documents a single TCR beta chain sequence. These data originate in a study of blood T cell repertoires in COVID-19. Study-level information: Spain, Italy and the United States supplied samples that represented acute and convalescent COVID-19. Sources were T cells, B-cell-depleted T cells, or PBMCs; the material itself was cDNA or gDNA.

Germline CDR1 reads MNHEY; CDR2 reads SMNVEV (reference sequence). This CDR3 has 14 amino acids. The V end lost 7 bases, the J end lost 3 bases, and 14 bases lay between the germline ends. Repertoires were generated with immunoSEQ multiplex PCR, while TCRdb's copy carries only in-frame clones and drops some. The sample contains 200,000 to 250,000 clones, 80% of which appear only once. Participants reported their clinical history, and cohort assignment relied on those reports. This chain joins TRBV27 and TRBJ2-3; tentative D call: TRBD2 (7 bases). The sample consisted of PBMCs or T cells enriched from blood (not recorded which). The TCR comes from a woman aged 40 to 50 with acute COVID-19. The CDR3 loop reads CASNPGGTTDTQYF. DNA of the CDR3: TGTGCCAGCAACCCCGGGGGGACAACAGATACGCAGTATTTT.